This T cell receptor beta chain was sequenced in a study of shared T cell receptors in the human thymus. Clones were read by immunoSEQ multiplex PCR, and TCRdb kept only the in-frame ones, dropping some. The sample lists some 700,000 clones, 70% to 90% seen once, with approximately 0.01% in the top ten. Germline V gene lookup returns CDR1 SNHLY and CDR2 FYNNEI. J was trimmed by 5 bases and V by 6 bases; bases with no gene match: 6. The CDR3 has 13 amino acids. The sample was also reused in another study, on human thymus T cells.

The sequence came from a girl younger than two with a congenital heart defect. This sequence joins TRBV2 and TRBJ1-1; 7 nucleotides align to TRBD1. The sample was thymocytes. The DNA of the CDR3 is TGTGCCAGCAGCCTCGACAGGGTTACTGAAGCTTTCTTT. It codes for CASSLDRVTEAFF.